This TCR beta chain was found in a study of blood T cell repertoires in COVID-19. The wider study: Both acute and convalescent COVID-19 samples were obtained from the United States, Italy and Spain. Nucleic acid was either cDNA or gDNA, and it came from T cells, B-cell-depleted T cells, or PBMCs.

Only in-frame clones appear in the TCRdb table, and some are missing; sequencing was by immunoSEQ multiplex PCR. The data contain about 94,000 clones, about 83% of them seen just once; the ten biggest clones take up about 6%. This clone was observed a handful of times. Those enrolled in Seattle joined during active infection and were followed longitudinally afterward. CDR1 is MNHEY, CDR2 SVGAGI, per germline. The V and J ends lost 6 bases and 6 bases respectively, with 12 bases between them. The CDR3 runs 13 residues. The sequenced sample was peripheral blood. The gene calls are TRBV6-5 and TRBJ1-5, with D uncertain. The sequence was collected from a man in his sixties or seventies with COVID-19, enrolled during active disease. The CDR3 loop reads CASSLGFGQPQHF. For the CDR3, the DNA is TGTGCCAGCAGCCTAGGTTTCGGTCAGCCCCAGCATTTT.